The 21 T cell receptor beta chains below were found in one sample sequenced in a study of T cells in Graves' hyperthyroidism and ophthalmopathy. Researchers took RNA transcripts and amplified the TCR beta CDR3 regions from them. Initially, a first-round RT-PCR of the TCR CDR3 employed the HTBI primer set. One entry per CDR3 protein results from TCRdb running MiXCR on the multiplex PCR reads. The sample comprises hundreds of thousands of distinct CDR3 sequences, less than 25% of which are singletons, and roughly a third rests with the top ten. Sequenced sample: blood. The origin of the receptors is a man aged 25-45 years with Graves' ophthalmopathy.

V and J are TRBV4-2 and TRBJ2-3; D is undetermined. Trimming took 4 bases from V and 5 from J, leaving 13 bases between them. The CDR3 runs 14 residues. The germline gives CDR1 LGHNA, CDR2 YNFKEQ. The chain's CDR3 is CASSPRSFRDTQYF. CDR3 nucleotide sequence: TGTGCCAGCAGCCCCAGAAGTTTCCGAGATACGCAGTATTTT.

This clonotype was detected once. Given a much more abundant clone one base away, this may be a read error. The chain employs TRBV28 and TRBJ1-5; 10 bases agree with TRBD1. CDR1 is MDHEN, CDR2 SYDVKM, per germline. The CDR3 has 15 amino acids. J was trimmed by 6 bases and V by 6 bases; bases with no gene match: 8. The CDR3 reads CASSPGQGTGQPQHF. The CDR3 DNA is TGTGCCAGCAGCCCGGGACAGGGGACGGGTCAGCCCCAGCATTTT.

The chain has TRBV4-2 and TRBJ2-1; TRBD2 matches at 15 bases. The trim removed 7 bases at V and 4 bases at J, leaving 5 bases unmatched. The CDR3 loop spans 16 amino acids. CDR1 is LGHNA and CDR2 is YNFKEQ in the germline V gene. The CDR3 region is CASTLGTSGGYNEQFF. CDR3 DNA: TGTGCCAGCACTTTAGGGACTAGCGGGGGGTACAATGAGCAGTTCTTC.

The chain has TRBV5-8 and TRBJ2-5; 11 nucleotides line up with TRBD2. This CDR3 is 17 amino acids long. Trimming took 2 bases from V and 4 from J; bases not matched to a gene: 10. CDR1 and CDR2 (germline): SGHTS, YDEGEE. The CDR3 sequence is CASSLLAGVAEGETQYF. DNA of the CDR3: TGTGCCAGCAGCTTACTAGCGGGAGTTGCGGAGGGAGAGACCCAGTACTTC.

This clonotype was picked up many times. The chain links TRBV11-2 to TRBJ2-1; D is perhaps TRBD1 or TRBD2 (5 bases each). V lost 4 bases, J lost 7 bases, and 11 bases lay in between. Germline loops: CDR1 SGHAT, CDR2 FQNNGV. The CDR3 covers 13 residues. DNA of the CDR3: TGTGCCAGCAGCTACGGGACCCGGAATGAGCAGTTCTTC. Translated: CASSYGTRNEQFF.

This clonotype was observed many times. The rearrangement uses TRBV13 and TRBJ2-7; D is perhaps TRBD2 (6 bases). CDR1 and CDR2 (germline): PRHDT, FYEKMQ (reference sequence). The V gene lost 5 bases and the J gene lost 2 bases, with 16 bases spanning the gap. This CDR3 comprises 15 residues. The CDR3 region is CASSPGSGLAYEQYF. Here the CDR3 DNA reads TGTGCCAGCAGCCCGGGGAGCGGGCTAGCCTACGAGCAGTACTTC.

This clonotype has a handful of counts. V and J are TRBV28 and TRBJ2-1; 8 bases match TRBD2. The CDR3 contains 15 residues. V trimming: 5 bases; J trimming: 9 bases; junction bases outside the gene matches: 12. Per the germline V gene, CDR1 is MDHEN and CDR2 is SYDVKM. As DNA, the CDR3 is TGTGCCAGCAGTCCCTCGGGCAGCCGGGGGGGTGAGCAGTTCTTC. Translated, it gives CASSPSGSRGGEQFF.

The chain carries TRBV7-2 and TRBJ2-5; D is undetermined. Germline V gives CDR1 SGHTA, CDR2 FQGNSA. V lost 1 base, J lost 1 base, and 13 bases lay in between. The CDR3 runs 16 residues. CDR3 in DNA: TGTGCCAGCAGCTTAGTGTTGTCTCCAGCCCAAGAGACCCAGTACTTC. Protein sequence: CASSLVLSPAQETQYF. The whole variable domain, filled in from reference TRBV7-2 and TRBJ2-5, reads GAGVSQSPSNKVTEKGKDVELRCDPISGHTALYWYRQSLGQGLEFLIYFQGNSAPDKSGLPSDRFSAERTGGSVSTLTIQRTQQEDSAVYLCASSLVLSPAQETQYFGPGTRLLVL.

The rearrangement links TRBV6-1 to TRBJ2-7; TRBD1 agrees at 9 bases. CDR1 is MNHNS and CDR2 is SASEGT in the germline V gene. The trim removed 6 bases at V and 3 bases at J, leaving 6 bases unmatched. The CDR3 loop spans 14 amino acids. The CDR3 DNA reads TGTGCCAGCAGGGTGACAGGGGGGTTCTACGAGCAGTACTTC. This translates into CASRVTGGFYEQYF.

This clonotype was picked up a small number of times. This CDR3 is CASSSRGGASYEQYF. The CDR3 bases are TGTGCCAGCAGCAGCCGGGGAGGGGCCTCCTACGAGCAGTACTTC. The chain employs TRBV27 and TRBJ2-7, with 7 bases matching TRBD2. V lost 6 bases and J lost 0; bases outside the gene matches: 8. Looked up from germline, CDR1 is MNHEY and CDR2 is SMNVEV (reference sequence). This CDR3 is 15 amino acids long.

The rearrangement links TRBV7-3 to TRBJ2-2; weak D call: TRBD2 (7 bases). The CDR3 contains 14 residues. V was shortened by 5 bases and J by 5 bases, with 12 bases between the two germline ends. The V gene's germline CDR1 is SGHTA and CDR2 FQGTGA. CDR3 residues: CASSRGGATGELFF. DNA for the CDR3: TGTGCCAGCAGCCGAGGGGGGGCTACCGGGGAGCTGTTTTTT.

The table lists this clonotype with a few counts. The J gene is TRBJ1-1, the V gene TRBV5-1, with TRBD1 matching over 7 bases. Germline V gene data show CDR1 as SGHRS and CDR2 as YFSETQ. The CDR3 totals 16 residues. J was trimmed by 11 bases and V by 1 base; bases with no gene match: 17. CDR3 protein: CASSLRGGLSRDKAFF. As DNA, the CDR3 is TGCGCCAGCAGCTTGCGAGGGGGCCTGTCGAGGGATAAGGCTTTCTTT. Using reference TRBV5-1 and TRBJ1-1 for the parts outside the CDR3, the full variable domain is KAGVTQTPRYLIKTRGQQVTLSCSPISGHRSVSWYQQTPGQGLQFLFEYFSETQRNKGNFPGRFSGRQFSNSRSEMNVSTLELGDSALYLCASSLRGGLSRDKAFFGQGTRLTVV.

This sequence joins TRBV20-1 and TRBJ2-7; D may be TRBD1 or TRBD2 (5 bases each). The CDR3 has 13 amino acids. CDR1 and CDR2 (germline): DFQATT, SNEGSKA (reference sequence). CDR3 nucleotides: TGCAGCCCACTCCGGGACGGGTCCTACGAGCAGTACTTC. It yields the protein CSPLRDGSYEQYF.

This clonotype has more than one count but fewer than ten. A much larger clone lies a single base off, so this may be a read error. The chain uses TRBV28 and TRBJ2-1; D not certain. Germline V gene data show CDR1 as MDHEN and CDR2 as SYDVKM. The CDR3 has 14 amino acids. In DNA, the CDR3 is TGTGCCAGCAGTTTTCAGAGCTACTACAATGAGCGGTTCTTC. This codes for CASSFQSYYNERFF.

In its sample, this clonotype was seen many times. V usage is TRBV30 and J usage is TRBJ1-5; D possibly corresponds to TRBD1 (5 bases). The germline V gene has CDR1 GTSNPN and CDR2 SVGIG (reference sequence). Trimming took 0 bases from V and 9 from J, leaving 12 bases between them. The CDR3 is 13 residues long. CDR3 DNA: TGTGCCTGGAGTGTACAGTCCGGGACGCCCCAGCATTTT. Amino acids: CAWSVQSGTPQHF.

This clonotype occurred many times. The chain employs TRBV2 and TRBJ1-4; D unclear. The V and J ends lost 3 bases and 8 bases respectively, with 13 bases between them. The germline V gene has CDR1 SNHLY and CDR2 FYNNEI. The CDR3 runs 14 residues. DNA for the CDR3: TGTGCCAGCAGTGAGGGCAGGAGTCGGGAAAAACTGTTTTTT. Its translation: CASSEGRSREKLFF.

J is TRBJ1-2 and V is TRBV2; TRBD1 matches at 10 bases. With 5 bases clipped from V and 8 bases from J, the junction kept 11 bases outside the gene matches. The CDR3 runs to 15 residues. Germline V lookup: CDR1 SNHLY, CDR2 FYNNEI. CDR3 residues: CASSTGTGELNGYTF. The CDR3 coding sequence is TGTGCCAGCAGTACCGGGACAGGGGAGTTGAACGGCTACACCTTC.

This clonotype was seen a handful of times. This chain uses TRBV6-1 with TRBJ2-5, with 7 bases matching TRBD1. V shed 6 bases, J shed 3 bases, and the junction held 10 bases outside the gene matches. CDR1 and CDR2 (germline): MNHNS, SASEGT. This CDR3 is 15 amino acids long. The CDR3 DNA follows: TGTGCCAGCAGCTTGCCTGGGACAGAAAAAGAGACCCAGTACTTC. Protein sequence: CASSLPGTEKETQYF.

CDR3 sequence: CASSQVGTSEHNTQYF. The CDR3, as DNA: TGTGCCAGCAGCCAAGTCGGGACTAGCGAGCATAATACGCAGTATTTT. The chain couples TRBV3-1 to TRBJ2-3, with 10 bases matching TRBD2. Germline V gives CDR1 LGHDT, CDR2 YNNKEL (reference sequence). V shed 1 base and J 7 bases; nucleotides not matched to a gene: 8. This CDR3 has 16 residues.

The chain employs TRBV18 and TRBJ1-5; possible D gene TRBD1, 5 bases. V lost 3 bases and J lost 0, with 9 bases in between. Germline V CDR1 and CDR2: KGHSH, LQKENI. The CDR3 totals 15 residues. In DNA form, the CDR3 reads TGTGCCAGCTCACCTGGGACCCATAGCAATCAGCCCCAGCATTTT. Amino acid sequence: CASSPGTHSNQPQHF.

This clonotype was observed a handful of times. The J gene is TRBJ2-3, the V gene TRBV5-1; D is ambiguous. The germline V and J ends were trimmed by 3 bases and 6 bases, with 11 bases remaining between them. Looked up from germline, CDR1 is SGHRS and CDR2 is YFSETQ. The CDR3 loop spans 13 amino acids. The DNA of the CDR3 is TGCGCCAGCAGCTCTGGGCACACTGATACGCAGTATTTT. It translates to CASSSGHTDTQYF.